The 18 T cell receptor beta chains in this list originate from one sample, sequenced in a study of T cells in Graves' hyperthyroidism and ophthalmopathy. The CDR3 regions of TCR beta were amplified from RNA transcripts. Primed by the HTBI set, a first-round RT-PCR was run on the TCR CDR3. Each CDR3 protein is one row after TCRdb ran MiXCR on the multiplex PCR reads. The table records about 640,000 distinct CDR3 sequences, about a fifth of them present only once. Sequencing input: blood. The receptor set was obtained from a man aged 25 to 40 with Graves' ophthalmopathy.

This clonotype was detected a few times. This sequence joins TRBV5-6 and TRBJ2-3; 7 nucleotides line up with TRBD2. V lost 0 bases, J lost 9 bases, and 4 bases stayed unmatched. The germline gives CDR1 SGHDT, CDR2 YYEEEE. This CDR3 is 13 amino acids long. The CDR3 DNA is TGTGCCAGCAGCTTGGCCGGGGGAGGGACGCAGTATTTT. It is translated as CASSLAGGGTQYF.

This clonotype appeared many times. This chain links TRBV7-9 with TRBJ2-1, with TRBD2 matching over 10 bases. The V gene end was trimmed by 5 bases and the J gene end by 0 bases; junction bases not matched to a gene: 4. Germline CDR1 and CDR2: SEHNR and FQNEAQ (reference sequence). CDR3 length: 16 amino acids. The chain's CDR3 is CASSPTSGTSYNEQFF. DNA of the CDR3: TGTGCCAGCAGCCCTACTAGCGGGACCTCCTACAATGAGCAGTTCTTC.

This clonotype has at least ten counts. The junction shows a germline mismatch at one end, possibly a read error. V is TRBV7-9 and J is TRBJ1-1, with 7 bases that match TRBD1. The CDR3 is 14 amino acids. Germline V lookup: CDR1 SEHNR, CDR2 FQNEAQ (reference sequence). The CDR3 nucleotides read TGTGCCAGCAGCTTTCAGGGGGTGAACTCTGAAGCTTTCTTT. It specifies CASSFQGVNSEAFF.

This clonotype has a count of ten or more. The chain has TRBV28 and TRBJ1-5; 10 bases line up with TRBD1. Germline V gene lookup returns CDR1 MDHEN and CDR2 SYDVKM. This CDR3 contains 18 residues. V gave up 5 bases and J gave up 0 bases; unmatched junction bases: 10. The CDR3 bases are TGTGCCAGCAGTAAAGGGACAGGGGTTGTTTATAGCAATCAGCCCCAGCATTTT. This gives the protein CASSKGTGVVYSNQPQHF.

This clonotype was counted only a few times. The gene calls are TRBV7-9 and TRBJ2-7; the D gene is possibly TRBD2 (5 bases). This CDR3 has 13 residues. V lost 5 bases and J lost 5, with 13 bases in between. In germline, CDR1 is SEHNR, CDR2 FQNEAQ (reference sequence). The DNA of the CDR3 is TGTGCCAGCAGCCCCCCCCCCGGGGACGAGCAGTACTTC. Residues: CASSPPPGDEQYF.

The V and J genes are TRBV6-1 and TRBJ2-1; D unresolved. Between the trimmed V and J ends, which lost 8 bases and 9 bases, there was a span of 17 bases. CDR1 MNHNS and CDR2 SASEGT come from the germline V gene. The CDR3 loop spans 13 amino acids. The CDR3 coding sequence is TGTGCCAGCTTAAAAGGGTATTTAAGTGAGCAGTTCTTC. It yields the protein CASLKGYLSEQFF.

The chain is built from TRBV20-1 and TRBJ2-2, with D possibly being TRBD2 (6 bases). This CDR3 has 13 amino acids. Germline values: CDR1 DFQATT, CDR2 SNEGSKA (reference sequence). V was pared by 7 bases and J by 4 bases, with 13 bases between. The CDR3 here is CSDPSESTGELFF. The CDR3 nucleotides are TGCAGTGATCCTAGCGAAAGCACCGGGGAGCTGTTTTTT.

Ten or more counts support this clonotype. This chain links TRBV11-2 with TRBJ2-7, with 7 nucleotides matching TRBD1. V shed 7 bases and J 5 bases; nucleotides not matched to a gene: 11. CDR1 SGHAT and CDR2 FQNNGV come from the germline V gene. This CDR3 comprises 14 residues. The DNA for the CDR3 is TGTGCCAGCACCCTAGAGCGACAGGGAAACGAGCAGTACTTC. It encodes CASTLERQGNEQYF.

CDR3 residues: CSASLAGGWGETQYF. The CDR3 DNA follows: TGCAGCGCCTCATTAGCGGGAGGATGGGGAGAGACCCAGTACTTC. The chain couples TRBV29-1 to TRBJ2-5; 10 bases map to TRBD2. The germline V gene has CDR1 SQVTM and CDR2 ANQGSEA. CDR3 length equals 15 residues. V was pared by 7 bases and J by 4 bases, with 12 bases of the junction left unmatched.

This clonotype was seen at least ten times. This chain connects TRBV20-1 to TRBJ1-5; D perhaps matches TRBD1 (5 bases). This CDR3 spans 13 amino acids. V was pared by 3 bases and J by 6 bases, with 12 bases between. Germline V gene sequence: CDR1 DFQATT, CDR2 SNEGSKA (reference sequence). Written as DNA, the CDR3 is TGCAGTGCTAGCCGGCAGGGTGGTCAGCCCCAGCATTTT. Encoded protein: CSASRQGGQPQHF.

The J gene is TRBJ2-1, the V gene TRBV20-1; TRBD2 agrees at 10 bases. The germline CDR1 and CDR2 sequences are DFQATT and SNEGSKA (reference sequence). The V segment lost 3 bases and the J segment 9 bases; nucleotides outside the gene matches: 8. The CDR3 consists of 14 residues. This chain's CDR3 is CSASRLAGDFEQFF. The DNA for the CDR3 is TGCAGTGCTAGTCGTCTAGCGGGAGATTTTGAGCAGTTCTTC.

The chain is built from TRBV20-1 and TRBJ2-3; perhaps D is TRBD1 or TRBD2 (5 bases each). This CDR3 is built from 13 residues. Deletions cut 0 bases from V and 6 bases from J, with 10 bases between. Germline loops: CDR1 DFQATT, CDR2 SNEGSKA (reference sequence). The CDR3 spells CSARELGTDTQYF. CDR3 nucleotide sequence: TGCAGTGCTAGAGAGCTTGGGACGGATACGCAGTATTTT.

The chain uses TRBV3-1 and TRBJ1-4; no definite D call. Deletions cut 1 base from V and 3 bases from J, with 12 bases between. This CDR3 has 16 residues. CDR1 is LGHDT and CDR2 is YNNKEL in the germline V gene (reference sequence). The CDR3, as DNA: TGTGCCAGCAGCCAAGGGACCTTTGGAGCTAATGAAAAACTGTTTTTT. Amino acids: CASSQGTFGANEKLFF.

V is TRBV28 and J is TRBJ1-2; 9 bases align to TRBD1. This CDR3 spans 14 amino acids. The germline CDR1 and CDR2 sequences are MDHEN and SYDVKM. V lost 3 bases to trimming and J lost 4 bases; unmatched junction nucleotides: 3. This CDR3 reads CASSFQTGGYGYTF. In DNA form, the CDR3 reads TGTGCCAGCAGTTTCCAGACAGGGGGCTATGGCTACACCTTC.

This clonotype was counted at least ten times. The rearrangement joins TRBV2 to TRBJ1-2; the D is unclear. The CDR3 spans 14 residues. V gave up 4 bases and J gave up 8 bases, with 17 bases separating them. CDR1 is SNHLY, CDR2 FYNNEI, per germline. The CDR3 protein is CASSGDWAREGYTF. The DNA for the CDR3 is TGTGCCAGCAGTGGAGACTGGGCCAGAGAGGGCTACACCTTC.

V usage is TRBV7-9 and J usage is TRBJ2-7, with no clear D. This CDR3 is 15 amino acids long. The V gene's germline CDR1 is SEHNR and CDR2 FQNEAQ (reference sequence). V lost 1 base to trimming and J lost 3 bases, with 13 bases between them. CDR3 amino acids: CASSLEPGRSYEQYF. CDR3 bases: TGTGCCAGCAGCTTAGAACCCGGCAGGAGCTACGAGCAGTACTTC.

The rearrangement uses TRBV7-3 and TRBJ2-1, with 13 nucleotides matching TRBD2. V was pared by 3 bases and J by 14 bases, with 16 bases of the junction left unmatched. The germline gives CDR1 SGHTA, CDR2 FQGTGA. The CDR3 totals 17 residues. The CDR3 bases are TGTGCCAGCAGCTTGACCGGGACTAGCGGGATTGGGATAAGGAAGTTCTTC. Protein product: CASSLTGTSGIGIRKFF.

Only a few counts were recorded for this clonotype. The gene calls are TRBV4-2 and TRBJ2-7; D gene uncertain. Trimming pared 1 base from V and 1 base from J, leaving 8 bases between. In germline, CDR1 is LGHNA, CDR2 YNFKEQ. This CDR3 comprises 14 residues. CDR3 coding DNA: TGTGCCAGCAGCCAAGGGCTCTTGTCCTACGAGCAGTACTTC. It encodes CASSQGLLSYEQYF.